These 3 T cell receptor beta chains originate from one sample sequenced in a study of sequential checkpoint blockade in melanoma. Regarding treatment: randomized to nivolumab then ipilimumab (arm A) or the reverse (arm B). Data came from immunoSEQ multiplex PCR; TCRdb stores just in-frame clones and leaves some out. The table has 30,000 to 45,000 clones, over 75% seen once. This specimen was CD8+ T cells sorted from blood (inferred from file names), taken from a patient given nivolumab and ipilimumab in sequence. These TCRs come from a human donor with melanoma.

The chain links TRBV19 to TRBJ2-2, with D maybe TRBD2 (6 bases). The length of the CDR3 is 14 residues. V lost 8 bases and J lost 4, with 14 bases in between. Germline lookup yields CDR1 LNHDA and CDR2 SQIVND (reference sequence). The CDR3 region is CASEAVGGTGELFF. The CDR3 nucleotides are TGTGCCAGTGAAGCGGTGGGAGGCACCGGGGAGCTGTTTTTT.

The chain's CDR3 is CASSGLAGGLETQYF. The CDR3 bases are TGTGCCAGCAGCGGGCTAGCGGGAGGCCTTGAGACCCAGTACTTC. J is TRBJ2-5 and V is TRBV9, with 11 bases aligning to TRBD2. The J segment lost 5 bases and the V segment lost 3 bases, leaving 6 bases of the junction unmatched. The CDR3 length is 15 residues. Per germline, CDR1 SGDLS and CDR2 YYNGEE.

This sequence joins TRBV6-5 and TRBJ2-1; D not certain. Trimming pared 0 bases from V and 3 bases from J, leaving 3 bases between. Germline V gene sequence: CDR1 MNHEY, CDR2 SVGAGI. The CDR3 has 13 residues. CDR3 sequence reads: CASSYSNYNEQFF. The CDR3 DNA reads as TGTGCCAGCAGTTACTCCAACTACAATGAGCAGTTCTTC.